This TCR beta chain was captured by sequencing in a study of PD-1 blockade in classical Hodgkin lymphoma (dated by TCRdb to 2018 to 2021). Context from the whole study: Nivolumab dosing was 3 mg/kg intravenously every 2 weeks, continuing until either disease progression or unacceptable toxicity. The study used CyTOF and TCR beta sequencing to define a peripheral blood immune signature of response to PD-1 blockade in classical Hodgkin lymphoma. The study at large found these results: Trial patients with a complete response had baseline diversity similar to that of newly diagnosed patients, while partial responders and progressors had significantly lower diversity. CD4+ but not CD8+ TCR diversity rose significantly by C4D1 (p=0.0027 vs p=0.16), most apparent in complete responders (p=0.02). Only a single clinical trial cohort was studied, and what caused the repertoire differences, possibly disease activity or prior therapy, remained undefined. Newly diagnosed patients were reported to have lower baseline TCR diversity than healthy donors, and relapsed/refractory patients were reported to have lower baseline TCR diversity still. Lower diversity was observed in patients in whom nivolumab was started less than 1 year after ASCT, and these patients were excluded from later analyses so that confounding by immune reconstitution would be avoided.

The Qiagen DNeasy kit was used to extract genomic DNA from unsorted PBMCs and from the negatively selected CD4+ and CD8+ fractions. TCR beta CDR3 regions were subjected to amplification by immunoSEQ multiplex PCR with primers that anneal to V and J segments. Amplification bias was minimized using a synthetic immune receptor repertoire, and residual bias was removed computationally after sequencing. The study's processing was this. Custom Python scripts were used to quantify repertoire diversity as the Shannon entropy index. Unsorted, CD4+ and CD8+ repertoires were analyzed separately, except in combined analyses where CD4+ and CD8+ sequences were merged in silico. A clone was considered expanded if an increase in frequency of at least 2-fold after treatment relative to C1D1 was found, and a pseudocount of 0.5 was applied to clones undetected at baseline. Clones with 0 or 1 copy at C1D1 were classified as singleton clones, and clones with 2 or more copies were classified as non-singleton clones. Clones expanded in unsorted samples were labelled as CD4+, CD8+ or unknown by matching protein sequences in sorted samples from the same patient. Wilcoxon tests on paired samples were used to test changes in diversity from C1D1 to C4D1. TCRdb obtained this table from immuneACCESS and retained in-frame rearrangements with V and J assigned. These tables miss some clones; where compared with another copy, unresolved V genes account for less than half of the shortfall, and the remainder is unexplained. V and J calls and clone size follow that table, whereas D and trimming were derived from the DNA. This sample has approximately 57,000 clones in its table, and roughly 90% of those were observed once. Clones ranked in the top ten supply 10% of the sample.

CDR1 and CDR2, looked up from the germline V gene, are SGHVS and FQNEAQ. The CDR3 contains 12 residues, cysteine and phenylalanine counted. The read is trimmed to its CDR3 DNA, 36 bases read in frame from base 1. The V and J ends are trimmed by 3 bases and 6 bases, leaving 6 bases between them. The sample's time point label is to be understood as: cycle 2 day 1 (C2D1) of nivolumab. Relapse after autologous stem cell transplantation had occurred in all trial patients, and cohorts A, B and C were distinguished by prior brentuximab vedotin exposure. A total of 56 patients with relapsed/refractory classical Hodgkin lymphoma made up the trial cohort, and each patient's best overall response was complete response, partial response or progressive disease. Single-agent nivolumab was administered to trial patients in the multi-cohort phase II CheckMate 205 trial. An independent review committee assessed best overall response by applying the 2007 International Working Group response criteria. Trial PBMCs were collected immediately before nivolumab initiation (C1D1) and during therapy at cycle 2 day 1 and cycle 4 day 1. Peripheral blood was collected in 8 mL Vacutainer Cell Preparation Tubes, from which PBMCs were isolated by centrifugation and then cryopreserved.

On this clone itself: Its binding antigen is unknown. Qualities for individual bases were not recorded, and no much larger clone is one base off.

The sequencing used peripheral blood mononuclear cells (PBMCs), collected before the second cycle of nivolumab. The sequence links TRBV7-8 to TRBJ2-1; the D gene assignment is ambiguous. The clonotype originates from a human donor with classical Hodgkin lymphoma. The CDR3 amino acid sequence is: CASSFGSNEQFF. The nucleotide sequence reads TGTGCCAGCAGCTTTGGCAGCAATGAGCAGTTCTTC.